This T cell receptor beta chain was recovered during a study of cytomegalovirus exposure and HLA in healthy donors. The PCR was carried out with 60 Vbeta primers and 13 Jbeta primers. Produced via immunoSEQ multiplex PCR; TCRdb's table is partial and in-frame only. The sample lists 150,000 to 200,000 clones; roughly 84% were seen once. Per germline, CDR1 SEHNR and CDR2 FQNEAQ (reference sequence). V lost 5 bases, J lost 2 bases, and 6 bases lay in between. The CDR3 extends over 12 amino acids. Input material: PBMCs. The gene calls are TRBV7-9 and TRBJ1-1; D uncertain. The receptor comes from a man aged 18 to 30 in good health and CMV-seronegative. CDR3 sequence: CASSRVNTEAFF. The CDR3 DNA reads TGTGCCAGCAGCAGAGTAAACACTGAAGCTTTCTTT.